Reported below is one TCR beta chain. Its antigen is not known. This sample was included in a study of Tregs in tolerant kidney transplant recipients. Libraries were prepared by immunoSEQ multiplex PCR; TCRdb keeps only in-frame clonotypes and omits some of them. Reported are approximately 50,000 clones; the ten largest clones contain roughly 0.9%. Study observations and caveats: Biological reproducibility was not directly addressed, but technical replication error appeared minimal.

Unstimulated regulatory T cells (CD4+CD25+CD127-), CD4+CD25- non-regulatory cells, CD4 and CD8 cells were FACS-sorted from thawed PBMCs. The TCR was taken from a human donor who received a combined kidney and bone marrow transplant. The sequenced sample was CD4+ T cells from blood, obtained before the transplant.

The sequenced CDR3 bases are TGTGCCAGCAGTACTAGCGGGAGGGCCGGCAATGAG. It specifies CASSTSGRAGNE. The CDR3 reads in full as CASSTSGRAGNEQFF. This chain uses TRBV7-9 with TRBJ2-1; 13 positions agree with TRBD2. Coverage ceases 3 residues before the CDR3 finishes, and the germline J gene fills in the end. Trimming at V came to 6 bases and at J to 6 bases, leaving 5 bases not matched to a gene. Germline V gene data show CDR1 as SEHNR and CDR2 as FQNEAQ (reference sequence). The CDR3 has 15 residues.